The 24 T cell receptor beta chains given below trace back to one sample, sequenced in a study of shared clonotypes between healthy human individuals. Only in-frame clones appear in the TCRdb table, and some are missing; sequencing was by immunoSEQ multiplex PCR. The data show approximately 1.4 million clones, with 95% to 99% seen just once and less than 0.55% held by the top ten. Sequenced input: naive CD4+ T cells sorted from blood. As for subset: CD45RA+ positively selected. Receptor source: a man younger than 40 in good health.

This chain links TRBV27 with TRBJ2-3; perhaps TRBD2 as D (7 bases). From germline, CDR1 is MNHEY and CDR2 SMNVEV (reference sequence). The CDR3 totals 16 residues. V lost 6 bases, J lost 4 bases, and 20 bases lay in between. The CDR3 coding sequence is TGTGCCAGCAGCCCCCTTAGGGGGGGCTTAGCAGATACGCAGTATTTT. Protein sequence: CASSPLRGGLADTQYF.

In the case of this clone: This sample also contains other DNA sequences that code for the same CDR3. The genes are TRBV9 and TRBJ2-6; D is undetermined. Trimming pared 2 bases from V and 2 bases from J, leaving 2 bases between. This CDR3 spans 13 amino acids. CDR1 SGDLS and CDR2 YYNGEE come from the germline V gene. The CDR3 DNA is TGTGCCAGCAGCGTGACTGGGGCCAACGTCCTGACTTTC. It codes for CASSVTGANVLTF. Filled out from reference TRBV9 and TRBJ2-6, the complete variable domain reads DSGVTQTPKHLITATGQRVTLRCSPRSGDLSVYWYQQSLDQGLQFLIQYYNGEERAKGNILERFSAQQFPDLHSELNLSSLELGDSALYFCASSVTGANVLTFGAGSRLTVL.

The chain recombines TRBV6-5 with TRBJ2-7; D is unresolved. The CDR3 consists of 11 residues. Looked up from germline, CDR1 is MNHEY and CDR2 is SVGAGI. V was pared by 7 bases and J by 5 bases, with 9 bases between. The CDR3 here is CASNDGHEQYF. The CDR3 DNA is TGTGCCAGCAACGACGGGCACGAGCAGTACTTC.

Details on this clone: The same CDR3 arises from other DNA sequences in this sample as well. The chain joins TRBV7-2 to TRBJ2-1, with no clear D. V shed 1 base and J shed 4 bases, with 5 bases lying between them. CDR3 length: 13 residues. Germline V gene lookup returns CDR1 SGHTA and CDR2 FQGNSA. CDR3: CASSLGDYNEQFF. CDR3 bases: TGTGCCAGCAGCTTAGGGGATTACAATGAGCAGTTCTTC.

Note on this clone: Sequence at one end of the junction differs from germline and may be a read error. The chain links TRBV25-1 to TRBJ1-1; the D gene is possibly TRBD1 (6 bases). CDR3 size: 13 residues. The germline V gene has CDR1 MGHDK and CDR2 SYGVNS. The CDR3 nucleotides read TGTGCCGGCAGCCCGACAGGGAACACTGAAGCTTTCTTT. Protein product: CAGSPTGNTEAFF.

Notes on this clone: The sample contains more than one DNA sequence encoding this CDR3. J is TRBJ1-5 and V is TRBV2; D gene unclear. V dropped 7 bases and J dropped 4 bases, with 11 bases sitting between them. Germline V gene sequence: CDR1 SNHLY, CDR2 FYNNEI. The CDR3 length is 13 residues. CDR3 amino acids: CASTGTGNQPQHF. The CDR3 DNA reads as TGTGCCAGCACCGGTACCGGAAATCAGCCCCAGCATTTT.

This clone was observed a single time. The J gene is TRBJ2-2, the V gene TRBV18, with a tentative D call TRBD1 (5 bases). Trimming removed 3 bases from V and 4 bases from J, with 9 bases in between. Germline loops: CDR1 KGHSH, CDR2 LQKENI. The CDR3 extends over 14 amino acids. CDR3 nucleotide sequence: TGTGCCAGCTCACCCCTGACAGTCACCGGGGAGCTGTTTTTT. This translates into CASSPLTVTGELFF.

V gene TRBV10-3 combines with J gene TRBJ2-7; 7 bases fit TRBD1. The CDR3 extends over 15 amino acids. The germline gives CDR1 ENHRY, CDR2 SYGVKD. V shed 3 bases and J 2 bases; nucleotides not matched to a gene: 7. The CDR3 nucleotides are TGTGCCATCAGTGACTTCCCCGGGACAGCCTACGAGCAGTACTTC. Its translation is CAISDFPGTAYEQYF.

This clone was observed a single time. Other DNA sequences of this sample code for an identical CDR3. This sequence joins TRBV7-2 and TRBJ2-7; unclear D gene. The CDR3 contains 14 residues. V lost 0 bases to trimming and J lost 0 bases, with 6 bases between them. Germline CDR1 reads SGHTA; CDR2 reads FQGNSA. CDR3 bases: TGTGCCAGCAGCTTAGCCTCGAGCTCCTACGAGCAGTACTTC. Translating it yields CASSLASSSYEQYF. Together with reference TRBV7-2 and TRBJ2-7, the CDR3 gives the full variable domain: GAGVSQSPSNKVTEKGKDVELRCDPISGHTALYWYRQSLGQGLEFLIYFQGNSAPDKSGLPSDRFSAERTGGSVSTLTIQRTQQEDSAVYLCASSLASSSYEQYFGPGTRLTVT.

The V gene is TRBV2, the J gene TRBJ2-7; 11 bases map to TRBD2. V was pared by 6 bases and J by 5 bases, with 6 bases of the junction left unmatched. The CDR3 has 14 amino acids. Per the germline V gene, CDR1 is SNHLY and CDR2 is FYNNEI. The CDR3 DNA sequence: TGTGCCAGCAGGATAGCTAGCGGGAGGAACGAGCAGTACTTC. Translation: CASRIASGRNEQYF.

Comment on this clone: One end of the junction is discordant with germline, which a read error may explain. The chain combines TRBV7-7 with TRBJ1-4, with a weak D call TRBD1 (6 bases). The length of the CDR3 is 14 residues. Germline CDR1 is SSHAT and CDR2 is FNYEAQ (reference sequence). CDR3 coding DNA: TGTGCTAGCAGCTTTTGGGGGCGCGTTGAAAAACTGTTTTTT. Translated, it gives CASSFWGRVEKLFF.

The V and J genes are TRBV5-4 and TRBJ2-1; TRBD2 might be the D (6 bases). Deletions cut 2 bases from V and 4 bases from J, with 13 bases between. The CDR3 runs 15 residues. Germline CDR1 reads SGHNT; CDR2 reads YYREEE (reference sequence). CDR3 region: CASSFSREKYNEQFF. The CDR3, as DNA: TGTGCCAGCAGCTTTTCCCGGGAGAAATACAATGAGCAGTTCTTC.

CDR3 region: CASSFAGSVETQYF. CDR3 coding DNA: TGTGCCAGCAGCTTTGCCGGGAGTGTAGAGACCCAGTACTTC. The gene calls are TRBV11-1 and TRBJ2-5, with D tentatively TRBD2 (6 bases). Trimming removed 3 bases at V and 4 bases at J, with 12 bases between. Germline CDR1 is SGHAT and CDR2 is FQDESV (reference sequence). The CDR3 length is 14 residues.

In its sample, this clone was seen a few times. The chain joins TRBV7-9 to TRBJ2-2; no clear D. Germline V gives CDR1 SEHNR, CDR2 FQNEAQ (reference sequence). CDR3 length: 17 amino acids. Trimming pared 5 bases from V and 6 bases from J, leaving 22 bases between. CDR3 sequence reads: CASSPQTKTNSAGELFF. Here the CDR3 DNA reads TGTGCCAGCAGCCCCCAGACCAAAACGAACAGCGCCGGGGAGCTGTTTTTT.

For this clone: This sample also contains other DNA sequences that code for the same CDR3. The chain uses TRBV18 and TRBJ1-4; TRBD1 matches 9 bases. The germline gives CDR1 KGHSH, CDR2 LQKENI. V lost 6 bases, J lost 8 bases, and 10 bases stayed unmatched. This CDR3 is built from 15 residues. The CDR3 protein is CASSPPGQGVEKLFF. The CDR3 DNA is TGTGCCAGCTCGCCCCCGGGACAGGGCGTAGAAAAACTGTTTTTT.

This clone was detected only once. The rearrangement uses TRBV28 and TRBJ2-7; either TRBD1 or TRBD2 may supply D (5 bases each). V was pared by 1 base and J by 2 bases, with 12 bases between. Germline lookup yields CDR1 MDHEN and CDR2 SYDVKM. The CDR3 length is 15 residues. CDR3 coding DNA: TGTGCCAGCAGTTTATATGGGGGAGCAGCCTACGAGCAGTACTTC. Its protein is CASSLYGGAAYEQYF. Drawing the rest from reference TRBV28 and TRBJ2-7, the complete variable domain is DVKVTQSSRYLVKRTGEKVFLECVQDMDHENMFWYRQDPGLGLRLIYFSYDVKMKEKGDIPEGYSVSREKKERFSLILESASTNQTSMYLCASSLYGGAAYEQYFGPGTRLTVT.

V gene TRBV2 combines with J gene TRBJ2-3; 7 bases align to TRBD2. Germline CDR1 is SNHLY and CDR2 is FYNNEI. J lost 4 bases, V lost 7 bases, and 8 bases had no gene match. The CDR3 is 14 residues long. The CDR3 region has the DNA TGTGCCAGCACCCCTGAGGGGAGGGCAGATACGCAGTATTTT. Protein: CASTPEGRADTQYF.

A note on this clone: The same CDR3 arises from other DNA sequences in this sample as well. The chain has TRBV28 and TRBJ2-7; no clear D gene. CDR1 is MDHEN and CDR2 is SYDVKM in the germline V gene. The CDR3 consists of 12 residues. V was trimmed by 7 bases and J by 1 base, leaving 8 bases between them. The CDR3, as DNA: TGTGCCAGCACCTCTTCGTCCTACGAGCAGTACTTC. This translates into CASTSSSYEQYF.

A single count supports this clone. CDR3 sequence: CASSPGPTDTQYF. CDR3 nucleotides: TGTGCCAGCAGCCCGGGACCTACAGATACGCAGTATTTT. V and J are TRBV11-3 and TRBJ2-3; D assignment may be TRBD1 or TRBD2 (5 bases each). In germline, CDR1 is SGHNT, CDR2 YENEEA. The CDR3 covers 13 residues. Trimming took off 5 bases at V and 3 bases at J, with 9 bases between the two ends.

The chain has TRBV6-1 and TRBJ2-3, with D possibly matching TRBD2 (6 bases). The CDR3 runs 17 residues. The ends were cut back, 2 bases at V and 4 bases at J, with 19 bases in the middle. In germline, CDR1 is MNHNS, CDR2 SASEGT. CDR3 protein: CASSEMQLGRRADTQYF. In DNA form, the CDR3 reads TGTGCCAGCAGTGAAATGCAGTTGGGACGGAGGGCAGATACGCAGTATTTT.

Here the CDR3 reads CASRSGGVAYGYTF. DNA of the CDR3: TGCGCCAGCAGATCAGGGGGAGTAGCCTATGGCTACACCTTC. V is TRBV5-1 and J is TRBJ1-2, with 7 bases aligning to TRBD1. The CDR3 length is 14 residues. V gave up 5 bases and J gave up 4 bases; unmatched junction bases: 8. CDR1 SGHRS and CDR2 YFSETQ come from the germline V gene.

The chain has TRBV7-8 and TRBJ2-1; TRBD1 might be the D (5 bases). Trimming removed 1 base from V and 6 bases from J, with 7 bases in between. Germline lookup yields CDR1 SGHVS and CDR2 FQNEAQ. This CDR3 region has 13 residues. CDR3 DNA sequence: TGTGCCAGCAGCTTAGGACAGAGCAATGAGCAGTTCTTC. This encodes CASSLGQSNEQFF.

The rearrangement joins TRBV14 to TRBJ2-1; 7 bases line up with TRBD1. The junction had 17 bases not matched to a gene; V was cut back by 0 bases and J by 3 bases. Germline V gene sequence: CDR1 SGHDN, CDR2 FVKESK. The CDR3 covers 20 residues. CDR3 DNA sequence: TGTGCCAGCAGCCAAGAGGGACAGTTCGGATGGGGCCCCTTCTACAATGAGCAGTTCTTC. Amino acids: CASSQEGQFGWGPFYNEQFF. The variable domain in full, completed from reference TRBV14 and TRBJ2-1, reads EAGVTQFPSHSVIEKGQTVTLRCDPISGHDNLYWYRRVMGKEIKFLLHFVKESKQDESGMPNNRFLAERTGGTYSTLKVQPAELEDSGVYFCASSQEGQFGWGPFYNEQFFGPGTRLTVL.

This chain uses TRBV30 with TRBJ2-1; possible D gene TRBD2, 5 bases. V lost 5 bases to trimming and J lost 10 bases, with 24 bases between them. This CDR3 is 15 amino acids long. From germline, CDR1 is GTSNPN and CDR2 SVGIG (reference sequence). Here the CDR3 DNA reads TGTGCCTGGCTTCGAAGCGAGCGGTCTTTCGGGGAGCAGTTCTTC. Amino acid sequence: CAWLRSERSFGEQFF.